The present T cell receptor beta chain was sequenced within a study of OX40 agonist ivuxolimab in advanced cancers. Study context: An anti-OX40 (CD134) antibody with agonistic activity, ivuxolimab, was administered to patients. The dose-escalation cohort was approximately 80% male, with a mean age of around 54 years, ranging roughly 23 to 85.

This clone was seen only once. The CDR3 has 14 residues. Germline V CDR1 and CDR2: MDHEN, SYDVKM. V dropped 5 bases and J dropped 6; count of bases not matched to a gene: 5. The sampling schedule covered blood at baseline, cycle 4 day 1, and cycle 7 day 1. The table came from immunoSEQ multiplex PCR; TCRdb's copy has only in-frame clones and leaves some out. The sample has 65,000 or so clones, 85% seen once. The chain links TRBV28 to TRBJ2-2; TRBD2 matches 8 bases. This TCR was sampled from an adult with an advanced solid tumor such as melanoma, head and neck, liver or kidney cancer. Sample: CD4+ or CD8+ T cells sorted from blood, taken in a trial of the OX40 agonist ivuxolimab. Here the CDR3 DNA reads TGTGCCAGCAGTCACACTAGCGGCCCCGGGGAGCTGTTTTTT. As protein: CASSHTSGPGELFF.